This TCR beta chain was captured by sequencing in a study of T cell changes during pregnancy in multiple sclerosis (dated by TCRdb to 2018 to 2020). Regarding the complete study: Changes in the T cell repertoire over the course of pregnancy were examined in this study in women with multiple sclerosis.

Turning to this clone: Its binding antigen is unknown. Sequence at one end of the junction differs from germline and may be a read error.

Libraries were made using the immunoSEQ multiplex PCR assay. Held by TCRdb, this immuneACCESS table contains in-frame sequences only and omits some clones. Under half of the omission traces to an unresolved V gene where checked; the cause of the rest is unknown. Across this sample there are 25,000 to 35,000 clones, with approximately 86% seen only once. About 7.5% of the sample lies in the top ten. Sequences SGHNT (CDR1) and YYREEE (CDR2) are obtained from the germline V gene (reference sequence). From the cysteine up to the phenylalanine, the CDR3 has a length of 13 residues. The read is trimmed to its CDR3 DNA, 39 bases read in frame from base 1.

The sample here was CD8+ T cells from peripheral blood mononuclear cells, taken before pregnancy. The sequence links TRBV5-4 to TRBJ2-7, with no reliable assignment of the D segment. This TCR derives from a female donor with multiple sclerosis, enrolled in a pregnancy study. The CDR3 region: CASRLDVSYEQYF. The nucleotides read TGTGCCAGCAGATTGGACGTTAGCTACGAGCAGTACTTC.